These 26 T cell receptor beta chains were all obtained from the same sample, sequenced in a study of blood T cell repertoires in COVID-19. Repertoires were generated with immunoSEQ multiplex PCR, while TCRdb's copy carries only in-frame clones and drops some. Of 160,000 or so clones in the sample, 70% to 90% are singletons; the top ten hold 1% to 1.2%. Sequencing used peripheral blood. These receptors originate from a man in his forties with acute or convalescent COVID-19.

V is TRBV30 and J is TRBJ2-7, with D possibly being TRBD2 (6 bases). The germline V and J ends were trimmed by 0 bases and 6 bases, with 12 bases remaining between them. CDR3 length: 13 residues. The germline CDR1 and CDR2 sequences are GTSNPN and SVGIG (reference sequence). CDR3 region: CAWSVSGGVEQYF. For the CDR3, the DNA is TGTGCCTGGAGTGTAAGTGGAGGGGTCGAGCAGTACTTC.

The rearrangement uses TRBV2 and TRBJ1-1; D is perhaps TRBD1 (5 bases). CDR3 length equals 13 residues. The germline V and J ends were trimmed by 7 bases and 5 bases, with 14 bases remaining between them. Per the germline V gene, CDR1 is SNHLY and CDR2 is FYNNEI. The CDR3 loop reads CASTQGEGTEAFF. The CDR3, as DNA: TGTGCCAGCACACAAGGGGAGGGTACTGAAGCTTTCTTT.

The rearrangement links TRBV21-1 to TRBJ2-3; no check of the table's D call, TRBD2, against the DNA was made. TRBV21-1 is a documented pseudogene. CDR3 size: 17 residues. The CDR3 loop reads CASSKGLAGAEKDTQYF. The CDR3 DNA is TGTGCCAGCAGCAAAGGACTAGCGGGGGCCGAAAAAGATACGCAGTATTTT.

This rearrangement joins TRBV9 to TRBJ1-4; D is ambiguous. V was cut by 3 bases and J by 6 bases, with 12 bases left in between. The CDR3 length is 14 residues. The germline V gene encodes CDR1 SGDLS and CDR2 YYNGEE. The CDR3 sequence: CASSAPGRYEKLFF. Here the CDR3 DNA reads TGTGCCAGCAGCGCCCCGGGAAGATATGAAAAACTGTTTTTT.

This clone appeared once. The CDR3 nucleotides are TGTGCCAGCAGTCTCTTCGGCTCTGGGAGCACTGAAGCTTTCTTT. It translates to CASSLFGSGSTEAFF. This chain uses TRBV6-2 or TRBV6-3 with TRBJ1-1, with unresolved D. Germline V gene data show CDR1 as MNHEY and CDR2 as SVGEGT. Trimming cost V 5 bases and J 4 bases, with 17 bases left between them. The CDR3 sequence is 15 residues long.

The V gene is TRBV7-2, the J gene TRBJ1-5, with D unresolved. The CDR3 covers 15 residues. With 5 bases removed from V and 6 bases from J, the gap between germline ends came to 17 bases. Germline assignment: CDR1 SGHTA and CDR2 FQGNSA. In DNA, the CDR3 is TGTGCCAGCAGCCCTACCCACACGTCGGGTCAGCCCCAGCATTTT. Protein product: CASSPTHTSGQPQHF.

The chain couples TRBV7-2 to TRBJ2-1, with D unresolved. This CDR3 region has 13 residues. CDR1 SGHTA and CDR2 FQGNSA come from the germline V gene. V was shortened by 1 base and J by 5 bases, with 6 bases between the two germline ends. CDR3: CASSLVYNNEQFF. Here the CDR3 DNA reads TGTGCCAGCAGCTTAGTTTATAACAATGAGCAGTTCTTC.

The rearrangement joins TRBV6-5 to TRBJ2-2, with 9 bases fitting TRBD1. This CDR3 is built from 15 residues. CDR1 and CDR2 (germline): MNHEY, SVGAGI. V lost 5 bases and J lost 3; bases outside the gene matches: 4. This CDR3 is CASSKDRGYTGELFF. CDR3 nucleotide sequence: TGTGCCAGCAGTAAGGACAGGGGTTACACCGGGGAGCTGTTTTTT.

This clone was detected only a few times. The chain combines TRBV5-4 with TRBJ2-3; D is undetermined. CDR1 and CDR2 (germline): SGHNT, YYREEE (reference sequence). The CDR3 has 14 residues. Trimming stripped 0 bases from V and 6 bases from J, with 11 bases between. The CDR3 nucleotides read TGTGCCAGCAGCTTGGCCTTCTCCCCCGATACGCAGTATTTT. Translation: CASSLAFSPDTQYF.

The rearrangement links TRBV15 to TRBJ2-7, with a possible D match to TRBD2 (6 bases). The germline V gene encodes CDR1 LNHNV and CDR2 YYDKDF (reference sequence). The length of the CDR3 is 13 residues. V lost 1 base and J lost 9, with 13 bases in between. The CDR3 region is CATSRVRGGSQYF. DNA of the CDR3: TGTGCCACCAGCAGAGTTAGGGGAGGATCGCAGTACTTC.

This chain links TRBV28 with TRBJ1-3; tentatively, D is TRBD1 (6 bases). The CDR3 runs 16 residues. The V gene lost 5 bases and the J gene lost 1 base, with 15 bases spanning the gap. Germline V gene sequence: CDR1 MDHEN, CDR2 SYDVKM. This CDR3 reads CASSHATGGSGNTIYF. In nucleotides, the CDR3 is TGTGCCAGCAGTCACGCGACAGGCGGATCTGGAAACACCATATATTTT.

The chain uses TRBV9 and TRBJ1-1, with D perhaps TRBD1 (6 bases). Germline values: CDR1 SGDLS, CDR2 YYNGEE. V shed 2 bases and J shed 1 base, with 12 bases lying between them. The length of the CDR3 is 15 residues. This CDR3 reads CASSVLDSPNTEAFF. CDR3 DNA sequence: TGTGCCAGCAGCGTTCTGGACAGCCCGAACACTGAAGCTTTCTTT.

As DNA, the CDR3 is TGTGCCAGCAGCTTGGCGGGCGGGGGCCACTACGAGCAGTACTTC. This encodes CASSLAGGGHYEQYF. V is TRBV5-5 and J is TRBJ2-7, with a possible D match to TRBD2 (7 bases). This CDR3 has 15 residues. V lost 0 bases and J lost 3, with 13 bases in between. The germline V gene encodes CDR1 SGHKS and CDR2 YYEKEE (reference sequence).

With respect to this clone: This sample also contains other DNA sequences that code for the same CDR3. The chain combines TRBV7-9 with TRBJ2-6; D ambiguous. The CDR3 has 15 residues. From germline, CDR1 is SEHNR and CDR2 FQNEAQ (reference sequence). Trimming left V 2 bases short and J 0 bases short, with 5 bases between. The CDR3 DNA reads as TGTGCCAGCAGCTTACGGGTCTCTGGGGCCAACGTCCTGACTTTC. Translation gives CASSLRVSGANVLTF.

The chain recombines TRBV5-1 with TRBJ2-7; TRBD2 might be the D (6 bases). V was shortened by 0 bases and J by 0 bases, with 13 bases between the two germline ends. The CDR3 totals 16 residues. CDR1 and CDR2 from the germline V gene are SGHRS and YFSETQ. Here the CDR3 reads CASSLGFRGSSYEQYF. Written as DNA, the CDR3 is TGCGCCAGCAGCTTGGGATTCCGGGGGAGCTCCTACGAGCAGTACTTC.

The V and J genes are TRBV14 and TRBJ1-2; D gene uncertain. From germline, CDR1 is SGHDN and CDR2 FVKESK. V lost 0 bases and J lost 5, with 7 bases in between. This CDR3 region has 13 residues. The CDR3, as DNA: TGTGCCAGCAGCCAAGATCTGCAGTATGGCTACACCTTC. This sequence encodes CASSQDLQYGYTF.

This chain connects TRBV7-8 to TRBJ1-4; 7 bases are a match to TRBD1. V was pared by 2 bases and J by 4 bases, with 7 bases of the junction left unmatched. The CDR3 consists of 16 residues. Germline V gene lookup returns CDR1 SGHVS and CDR2 FQNEAQ. In nucleotides, the CDR3 is TGTGCCAGCAGCTTACGGGACAGATCATTTAATGAAAAACTGTTTTTT. Translation gives CASSLRDRSFNEKLFF.

The chain joins TRBV6-6 to TRBJ2-5; D remains unclear. Trimming took off 4 bases at V and 2 bases at J, with 2 bases between the two ends. Germline V gene data show CDR1 as MNHNY and CDR2 as SVGAGI (reference sequence). This CDR3 comprises 11 residues. Here the CDR3 DNA reads TGTGCCAGCAGTTTACAAGAGACCCAGTACTTC. Protein sequence: CASSLQETQYF.

The V call is TRBV12-5, the J call TRBJ1-1; 8 bases are shared with TRBD1. The junction had 1 base not matched to a gene; V was cut back by 1 base and J by 0 bases. CDR1 is LGHNT and CDR2 is FRNRAP in the germline V gene. CDR3 length: 15 residues. The CDR3 DNA sequence: TGTGCTAGTGGTTTGGAGACAGGGGTGAACACTGAAGCTTTCTTT. It specifies CASGLETGVNTEAFF. The full variable domain, its missing parts supplied by reference TRBV12-5 and TRBJ1-1, is DARVTQTPRHKVTEMGQEVTMRCQPILGHNTVFWYRQTMMQGLELLAYFRNRAPLDDSGMPKDRFSAEMPDATLATLKIQPSEPRDSAVYFCASGLETGVNTEAFFGQGTRLTVV.

This clone was detected only a few times. The chain carries TRBV7-8 and TRBJ1-1, with unresolved D. The CDR3 has 13 amino acids. Trimming removed 4 bases from V and 8 bases from J, with 14 bases in between. Germline V gene lookup returns CDR1 SGHVS and CDR2 FQNEAQ. This CDR3 reads CASSSTRTAEAFF. The CDR3 nucleotides read TGTGCCAGCAGCTCTACTAGGACCGCCGAAGCTTTCTTT.

The chain joins TRBV3-1 (or the pseudogene TRBV3-2) to TRBJ1-1; D might be TRBD1 (5 bases). V was pared by 4 bases and J by 0 bases, with 9 bases between. CDR1 is LGHDT and CDR2 is YNNKEL in the germline V gene (reference sequence). The CDR3 loop spans 14 amino acids. As DNA, the CDR3 is TGTGCCAGCAGCCGCGGGGCCATGAACACTGAAGCTTTCTTT. Encoded protein: CASSRGAMNTEAFF.

The genes are TRBV4-1 and TRBJ1-1; D remains unclear. The germline V and J ends were trimmed by 1 base and 1 base, with 13 bases remaining between them. CDR3 length equals 16 residues. The germline CDR1 and CDR2 sequences are MGHRA and YSYEKL. The CDR3 bases are TGCGCCAGCAGCCAAGGGATTAGTAGAGGGAACACTGAAGCTTTCTTT. Amino acids: CASSQGISRGNTEAFF.

This clone was observed a handful of times. V and J are TRBV12-5 and TRBJ2-1; D might be TRBD1 (5 bases). Trimming shortened V by 3 bases and J by 6 bases, and 9 bases separated the two germline ends. The V gene's germline CDR1 is LGHNT and CDR2 FRNRAP. The CDR3 consists of 13 residues. This CDR3 is CASGFDRSNEQFF. In DNA form, the CDR3 reads TGTGCTAGTGGTTTTGACAGAAGCAATGAGCAGTTCTTC.

This clone was seen a handful of times. The chain recombines TRBV5-1 with TRBJ2-1; D is unresolved. The CDR3 sequence is 14 residues long. Trimming took 0 bases from V and 6 from J, leaving 10 bases between them. Per germline, CDR1 SGHRS and CDR2 YFSETQ. CDR3 protein: CASSLAASRNEQFF. CDR3 in DNA: TGCGCCAGCAGCTTGGCCGCCAGTCGCAATGAGCAGTTCTTC.

The rearrangement links TRBV10-2 to TRBJ2-1; 13 positions match TRBD2. Trimming took 7 bases from V and 10 from J; bases not matched to a gene: 10. The germline gives CDR1 WSHSY, CDR2 SAAADI. The CDR3 runs 15 residues. The CDR3 loop is CASIGGTSGDWEQFF. The CDR3, as DNA: TGCGCCAGCATTGGAGGGACTAGCGGGGACTGGGAGCAGTTCTTC.

The chain is built from TRBV5-4 and TRBJ1-2; 7 bases match TRBD1. V shed 2 bases, J shed 2 bases, and the junction held 6 bases outside the gene matches. The CDR3 loop spans 15 amino acids. Germline V CDR1 and CDR2: SGHNT, YYREEE (reference sequence). The CDR3 here is CASSFNNRGNYGYTF. In DNA, the CDR3 is TGTGCCAGCAGCTTTAATAACAGGGGAAACTATGGCTACACCTTC.